These T cell receptor beta chains were read from a single sample in a study of PD-1 blockade in classical Hodgkin lymphoma. TCRdb keeps only in-frame clones here, not all; method: immunoSEQ multiplex PCR. This sample carries some 38,000 clones, 60% to 85% of them seen once, and the ten largest clones take roughly 9.7%. Sequences were derived from peripheral blood mononuclear cells (PBMCs), sampled at baseline. These receptors all stem from a human donor with classical Hodgkin lymphoma. CDR3s include the opening cysteine and the closing phenylalanine or tryptophan. D genes are given only for firm matches. The listing skips clone size in some rows; elsewhere it reads once, few, many or a size class.

j_gene	d_gene	abundance	v_gene	CDR3aa	CDR3nt
TRBJ2-1	TRBD2	once	TRBV7-3	CASSLEGTSGRFNNEQFF	TGTGCCAGCAGCTTAGAGGGGACTAGCGGGAGGTTCAACAATGAGCAGTTCTTC
TRBJ2-5	NA	NA	TRBV11-3	CASSSDQETQYF	TGTGCCAGCAGCTCCGATCAAGAGACCCAGTACTTC
TRBJ2-5	TRBD2	NA	TRBV2	CASYASGMRETQYF	TGTGCCAGCTACGCTAGCGGGATGCGAGAGACCCAGTACTTC
TRBJ1-2	NA	few	TRBV6-1	CASRALGMKDGHTF	TGTGCCAGCAGAGCCCTGGGAATGAAAGATGGCCACACCTTC
TRBJ2-6	NA	NA	TRBV6-5	CASSYWGKSGANVLTF	TGTGCCAGCAGTTACTGGGGCAAAAGTGGGGCCAACGTCCTGACTTTC
TRBJ1-4	NA	NA	TRBV7-9	CASSKRETTNEKLFF	TGTGCCAGCAGCAAAAGGGAGACAACTAATGAAAAACTGTTTTTT
TRBJ2-3	NA	NA	TRBV7-3	CASSLTGSGLSTDTQYF	TGTGCCAGCAGCTTAACGGGGAGCGGGCTGAGCACAGATACGCAGTATTTT
TRBJ1-1	NA	NA	TRBV15	CATSRRVQGTEAFF	TGTGCCACCAGCAGGAGAGTTCAAGGGACTGAAGCTTTCTTT
TRBJ1-1	NA	NA	TRBV7-4	CASSLGAGSLNTEAFF	TGTGCCAGCAGCTTAGGGGCAGGGTCCTTGAACACTGAAGCTTTCTTT
TRBJ2-2	NA	NA	TRBV7-9	CASSLDFTNTGELFF	TGTGCCAGCAGCTTAGATTTCACCAACACCGGGGAGCTGTTTTTT
TRBJ2-7	NA	once	TRBV14	CASSQVRGYEQYF	TGTGCCAGCAGCCAAGTACGCGGCTACGAGCAGTACTTC
TRBJ1-3	NA	NA	TRBV9	CASSDTTSSGNTIYF	TGTGCCAGCAGCGACACGACGAGCTCTGGAAACACCATATATTTT
TRBJ1-2	NA	NA	TRBV5-1	CASSLGRDGNYGYTF	TGCGCCAGCAGCTTGGGCCGGGACGGGAACTATGGCTACACCTTC
TRBJ2-7	NA	NA	TRBV7-9	CASSQDYGGYEQYF	TGCGCCAGCAGCCAAGACTATGGGGGATACGAGCAGTACTTC
TRBJ1-2	NA	NA	TRBV9	CASSVAHAYGYTF	TGTGCCAGCAGCGTAGCCCATGCCTATGGCTACACCTTC
TRBJ1-5	NA	NA	TRBV18	CASSPQAGFQPQHF	TGTGCCAGCTCACCACAGGCGGGGTTTCAGCCCCAGCATTTT
TRBJ2-5	NA	once	TRBV7-9	CASSFQETQYF	TGTGCCAGCAGCTTTCAAGAGACCCAGTACTTC
TRBJ1-5	NA	NA	TRBV5-6	CAGSQESYANQPQHF	TGTGCCGGCAGCCAGGAAAGTTATGCCAATCAGCCCCAGCATTTT
TRBJ2-7	NA	few	TRBV10-3	CAISDSFNQADEQYF	TGTGCCATCAGTGACAGTTTTAACCAAGCCGACGAGCAGTACTTC
TRBJ2-1	TRBD2	NA	TRBV6-1	CATFSGTSYNEQFF	TGTGCCACCTTTAGCGGGACCTCCTACAATGAGCAGTTCTTC
TRBJ2-3	TRBD1	NA	TRBV6-1	CASSRRGLTDTQYF	TGTGCCAGCAGCCGCAGGGGGCTTACAGATACGCAGTATTTT
TRBJ2-7	NA	NA	TRBV19	CASSIGDTTYEQYF	TGTGCCAGTAGTATAGGGGACACGACCTACGAGCAGTACTTC
TRBJ2-1	TRBD1	NA	TRBV5-4	CASRDDRGRREQFF	TGTGCCAGCAGAGATGACAGGGGGCGCAGAGAGCAGTTCTTC
TRBJ2-2	NA	NA	TRBV19	CASRGVGENTGELFF	TGTGCCAGTAGGGGGGTAGGCGAGAACACCGGGGAGCTGTTTTTT
TRBJ2-6	NA	few	TRBV13	CASRAAGSGEGSGANVLTF	TGTGCCAGCAGGGCCGCCGGGTCAGGGGAAGGCTCTGGGGCCAACGTCCTGACTTTC